The 13 T cell receptor beta chains below were found in one sample sequenced in a study of T cells in Graves' hyperthyroidism and ophthalmopathy. What was amplified from RNA transcripts were TCR beta CDR3 regions. Primed by the HTBI set, a first-round RT-PCR was run on the TCR CDR3. TCRdb independently ran MiXCR on the multiplex PCR reads; one entry per CDR3 protein. The table shows roughly 570,000 distinct CDR3 sequences, with 40% to 55% occurring only once. The sequencing input was peripheral blood or thyroid tissue (not recorded which). The receptor source for this set is an adult woman with Graves' disease, either hyperthyroidism or ophthalmopathy (not recorded which).

The CDR3 DNA reads TGTGCCAGCAGCGCCGGGACAGGGAGTAAGCCCCAGCATTTT. Translating gives CASSAGTGSKPQHF. The chain uses TRBV9 and TRBJ1-5; 9 bases fit TRBD1. The CDR3 has 14 amino acids. The V segment lost 3 bases and the J segment 8 bases; nucleotides outside the gene matches: 6. Germline V gives CDR1 SGDLS, CDR2 YYNGEE.

This clonotype was seen ten or more times. The chain employs TRBV14 and TRBJ2-5; maybe TRBD2 (6 bases). The CDR3 runs 17 residues. Germline assignment: CDR1 SGHDN and CDR2 FVKESK. V was clipped by 0 bases and J by 7 bases, with 21 bases between them. In DNA form, the CDR3 reads TGTGCCAGCAGCCAAGATGGGGAGCGGGTCCCCAAGGGGACCCAGTACTTC. Protein sequence: CASSQDGERVPKGTQYF.

The chain is built from TRBV7-8 and TRBJ2-2; D is possibly TRBD1 (5 bases). Trimming shortened V by 3 bases and J by 6 bases, and 11 bases separated the two germline ends. CDR3 length equals 14 residues. Looked up from germline, CDR1 is SGHVS and CDR2 is FQNEAQ. CDR3 nucleotide sequence: TGTGCCAGCAGCTTTAAAAGGGGCCCCGGGGAGCTGTTTTTT. Protein: CASSFKRGPGELFF.

The chain is built from TRBV7-3 and TRBJ2-7; 7 nucleotides agree with TRBD2. The CDR3 consists of 15 residues. Germline CDR1 and CDR2: SGHTA and FQGTGA. The V segment lost 3 bases and the J segment 3 bases; nucleotides outside the gene matches: 8. The CDR3 reads CASSLGLGEGYEQYF. The CDR3 DNA follows: TGTGCCAGCAGCTTGGGGTTGGGGGAGGGCTACGAGCAGTACTTC.

This clonotype has a handful of counts. V gene TRBV12-3 or TRBV12-4 combines with J gene TRBJ1-5, with D uncertain. V was cut by 6 bases and J by 6 bases, with 15 bases left in between. The CDR3 is 14 amino acids. For the CDR3, the DNA is TGTGCCAGCAGGACGGGCCGCAGCGGTCAGCCCCAGCATTTT. Encoded protein: CASRTGRSGQPQHF.

This clonotype showed up many times. This chain joins TRBV19 and TRBJ1-1, with 8 bases matching TRBD1. The J segment lost 5 bases and the V segment lost 3 bases, leaving 17 bases of the junction unmatched. Per the germline V gene, CDR1 is LNHDA and CDR2 is SQIVND (reference sequence). There are 18 residues in the CDR3. The DNA for the CDR3 is TGTGCCAGTAGTATTTCCACCCACAGGGGGTCCCTTCGGACTGAAGCTTTCTTT. This gives the protein CASSISTHRGSLRTEAFF.

This chain uses TRBV25-1 with TRBJ2-1, with 9 nucleotides matching TRBD2. The trim removed 1 base at V and 6 bases at J, leaving 7 bases unmatched. Germline V gene sequence: CDR1 MGHDK, CDR2 SYGVNS. This CDR3 is built from 16 residues. The CDR3 DNA is TGTGCCAGCAGTGAATTGGGCGGGAGGGCCTTCAATGAGCAGTTCTTC. It encodes CASSELGGRAFNEQFF.

This clonotype was seen ten or more times. CDR3 DNA: TGTGCCAGCTCGACCAGGGCCGGGGCGTACAATTCACCCCTCCACTTT. Protein sequence: CASSTRAGAYNSPLHF. The genes are TRBV7-2 and TRBJ1-6; a possible D gene is TRBD1 (5 bases). Germline V gives CDR1 SGHTA, CDR2 FQGNSA. V was trimmed by 8 bases and J by 7 bases, leaving 21 bases between them. CDR3 length: 16 amino acids. The full variable domain, rest sourced from reference TRBV7-2 and TRBJ1-6, is GAGVSQSPSNKVTEKGKDVELRCDPISGHTALYWYRQSLGQGLEFLIYFQGNSAPDKSGLPSDRFSAERTGGSVSTLTIQRTQQEDSAVYLCASSTRAGAYNSPLHFGNGTRLTVT.

V gene TRBV6-5 combines with J gene TRBJ1-3; D is possibly TRBD1 (5 bases). The CDR3 consists of 15 residues. Per germline, CDR1 MNHEY and CDR2 SVGAGI. Trimming took 2 bases from V and 0 from J, leaving 8 bases between them. CDR3 nucleotide sequence: TGTGCCAGCAGTTACAACAGGAACTCTGGAAACACCATATATTTT. This codes for CASSYNRNSGNTIYF.

The V call is TRBV19, the J call TRBJ2-5; TRBD2 agrees at 7 bases. The DNA end is a closer match to TRBJ2-1, so the J assignment may be wrong. The CDR3 is 15 residues long. Germline assignment: CDR1 LNHDA and CDR2 SQIVND (reference sequence). CDR3 nucleotides: TGTGCCAGTAGTAAGGCTAGCGGAGTGGGGGGTGAGCAGTTCTTC. Translated: CASSKASGVGGEQFF.

This clonotype has a count of ten or more. V is TRBV10-3 and J is TRBJ1-1; D gene unclear. V gave up 2 bases and J gave up 5 bases, with 12 bases separating them. CDR3 length equals 14 residues. Germline CDR1 is ENHRY and CDR2 is SYGVKD. The CDR3 is CAISEEGAGTEAFF. CDR3 sequence (DNA): TGTGCCATCAGTGAGGAGGGCGCGGGGACTGAAGCTTTCTTT.

This clonotype has a count of ten or more. This rearrangement joins TRBV7-2 to TRBJ1-2, with no clear D. With 1 base removed from V and 3 bases from J, the gap between germline ends came to 3 bases. CDR1 and CDR2 from the germline V gene are SGHTA and FQGNSA. The CDR3 length is 12 residues. The CDR3 region has the DNA TGTGCCAGCAGCTTAGTCGACTATGGCTACACCTTC. It translates to CASSLVDYGYTF.

This chain links TRBV2 with TRBJ2-6, with no clear D. Germline-derived CDR1 and CDR2 are SNHLY and FYNNEI. Trimming removed 1 base from V and 0 bases from J, with 7 bases in between. This CDR3 spans 16 amino acids. The CDR3 nucleotides read TGTGCCAGCAGTGAAGGGAGCTACTCTGGGGCCAACGTCCTGACTTTC. It is translated as CASSEGSYSGANVLTF. The entire variable domain, with the rest obtained from reference TRBV2 and TRBJ2-6, is as follows: EPEVTQTPSHQVTQMGQEVILRCVPISNHLYFYWYRQILGQKVEFLVSFYNNEISEKSEIFDDQFSVERPDGSNFTLKIRSTKLEDSAMYFCASSEGSYSGANVLTFGAGSRLTVL.